This paragraph reports one TCR beta chain. No antigen is known for it. No qualities accompany the bases; no much larger clone lies one base away. Donors were healthy HIV-negative adults with no recently reported acute infections or vaccinations. Every donor was a Caucasian adult residing in Nashville, Tennessee, USA. CD4+ T cells were enriched through magnetic negative selection, after which naive cells were positively selected on CD45RA and the remaining negative fraction served as the memory subset. Blood was obtained by leukapheresis, after which PBMCs were separated by Ficoll-Histopaque density gradient centrifugation and cryopreserved in liquid nitrogen vapor phase. Analytical flow cytometry was used to check the purity and quantity of every magnetically sorted T cell population. From each sorted fraction, genomic DNA was isolated and quantified by UV absorbance on a Nanodrop 2000c. This sample is part of a study of shared clonotypes between healthy human individuals (dated by TCRdb to about 2020). As for the study more broadly: The cohort included a few men and a couple of women between 18 and 49 years of age. To increase sequencing depth and limit assay-specific biases, TCR repertoire library preparation and sequencing were carried out by different laboratories using diverse techniques. Per donor, leukapheresis produced somewhere between about 0.9 and 10 billion PBMCs. For each donor, three plates each were used for CD4 naive and CD4 memory, two plates were used for CD8 naive, and one plate was used for CD8 memory. Blood TCR repertoires of about five healthy adults were deeply sequenced to estimate repertoire size and the extent of clonotype sharing between individuals. What the work shows at the level of the full study, not this receptor alone: The genetic and exposure-history diversity represented was limited by the small number of donors. Estimated clonotype richness was generally larger for naive than for memory subsets. Pairwise subsampling indicated that sequencing depth was expected to affect the degree of clonotype sharing among donors. Only blood was sampled, and tissue TCR repertoires likely differ from those in blood. Incomplete sequencing was indicated by rarefaction of sorted-subset datasets, despite the large sequencing depth. Clonotypes shared by all four sorted-subset donors showed higher generation probabilities than non-shared clonotypes. Roughly 5% of naive CD4, 3.5% of naive CD8, 2.3% of memory CD4, and less than 0.45% of memory CD8 clonotypes were shared across several donors.

Using the deep immunoSEQ assay, TCR CDR3 regions were amplified from genomic DNA by multiplex PCR. Genomic DNA extracted from each cell subset was distributed evenly over all wells of several immunoSEQ 96-well plates, and each plate served as one replicate. For sorted subsets, about 200 ng genomic DNA, equal to 30,000 or so T cell genomes, was loaded into each replicate PCR. Purified libraries were measured with a Qubit 3.0 fluorometer, size-checked on a Bioanalyzer 2100, and measured again with the KAPA Library Quantification kit. A separate single-read 150-cycle Illumina NextSeq 550 flow cell was used to sequence each immunoSEQ 96-well plate. Processing in the source paper ran as follows. The immunoSEQ output contained only junctional sequences without quality scores, so filtering could not match that applied to full-length reads. To assign V/J genes and CDR3, sequences were annotated against IMGT germline references using PyIR, a Python wrapper for IgBLAST v1.9. Reads were removed for weak V/J assignments (E-value above 1e-6), missing CDR3, stop codons, out-of-frame junctions, or ambiguous translated residues. V3J clonotypes were defined as sequences sharing an identical inferred V gene, J gene, and CDR3 amino acid sequence. To compute the percentage overlap between repertoires, the number of shared unique clonotypes was divided by the size of the smaller repertoire. Repertoire richness was assessed with RTK rarefaction, the Chao1 estimator, and Recon v2.1 estimates of unobserved clonotypes. Generation probabilities for all TCRbeta clonotypes obtained by the gDNA method from a few donors were computed using OLGA. TCRdb re-hosts the immuneACCESS table, in-frame sequences only. Its copies lack some clones; in the studies checked, an unresolved V gene accounts for under half of them, and the cause for the rest is not known. The DNA was the basis for D and trimming; V, J and clone size are from that table. The sample has some 980,000 clones on record, over 60% of them singletons. The ten largest account for 1.5% of the sample.

The CDR3 holds 17 amino acids from the cysteine to the phenylalanine. Here the CDR3 DNA is all that survives: 51 bases in frame from base 1. Per the germline V gene, SGHNT is the CDR1 and YENEEA is the CDR2. The V end loses 4 bases and the J end loses 2 bases, and a stretch of 19 bases separates them. The receptor was derived from a man aged 18-30 years in good health. The specimen was memory CD4+ T cells sorted from blood. Taken with the paper, the label for cell subset or site translates to: CD45RA-negative fraction. The chain couples TRBV11-3 to TRBJ2-3; no D gene can be assigned with confidence. This receptor carries the CDR3 CASSSSDSPTPTDTQYF. Here is the DNA: TGTGCCAGCAGCTCCTCGGATTCTCCAACCCCCACAGATACGCAGTATTTT.